The sequence of this T cell receptor beta chain was determined in a study of blood T cell repertoires in COVID-19 (TCRdb year 2020). Broadly, across the study: Samples from collaborators originated in the United States, Italy and Spain and spanned both the acute and convalescent phases of COVID-19. The prospective study material was composed of cDNA or gDNA derived from T cells, B-cell-depleted T cells, or PBMCs. Deeply sampled blood TCRbeta repertoires from subjects exposed to, actively infected with, or recovered from COVID-19 were included in the dataset. The repertoires were released in a freely available public database intended as a resource for research on the immune response to SARS-CoV-2. The samples were drawn from two sources: the first 160 participants of the ongoing ImmuneRACE study, and fewer than 1,500 subjects contributed by 6 global collaborators. A de-identified subject ID, COVID-19 status, age in years and sex were almost always included in the sample metadata. Where HLA class I and class II types were available, the types were taken from metadata supplied by the sample provider, not from assay-based typing. What the study reported, not specific to this receptor: The quantity of clinical and demographic metadata differed by source and by participant and was supplied without curation.

TCRbeta CDR3 regions were amplified from genomic DNA using the immunoSEQ Assay, a bias-controlled multiplex PCR. Processing in the source paper ran as follows. The number of nucleated cells in each sample was estimated by amplification of reference gene primers within the assay. To quantify the absolute abundance of each unique TCRbeta CDR3 rearrangement, sequence reads were collapsed and filtered. Productive Simpson clonality was computed per sample as the square root of Simpson's diversity index over productive rearrangements. Held by TCRdb, this immuneACCESS table contains in-frame sequences only and omits some clones. Under half of the omission traces to an unresolved V gene where checked; the cause of the rest is unknown. The DNA gave D and trimming, while V, J and clone size come from that table. This sample lists approximately 98,000 clones; around 81% were detected once. The ten largest clones take up 3.5% to 5% of the sample.

A remark on this clone: No cognate antigen has been identified for it. No much larger clone exists at a distance of one base, and base qualities are not known.

Trimming costs V 8 bases and J 8 bases, and their ends lie 12 bases apart. The germline V gene (reference sequence) supplies CDR1 MNHEY and CDR2 SMNVEV. Its CDR3 holds 12 amino acids, cysteine through phenylalanine. Of the read, only the CDR3 DNA is kept; its 36 bases are in frame from base 1. The collaborating institutions used their own protocols to collect whole blood in K2EDTA tubes. Collaborator samples were shipped for TCRbeta analysis as frozen whole blood, isolated PBMCs, or DNA extracted from either sample type. Material for sequencing was peripheral blood. This sequence uses TRBV27 and TRBJ1-4, with no D gene named confidently. The receptor comes from a man aged 55-75 years with acute or convalescent COVID-19. CDR3 reads: CASWRAGEKLFF. The DNA reads TGTGCCAGCTGGAGGGCGGGGGAAAAACTGTTTTTT.